The 20 T cell receptor beta chains below were found in one sample sequenced in a study of blood T cell repertoires in COVID-19. Assay: immunoSEQ multiplex PCR; the TCRdb copy retains only in-frame clones and omits some. Of about 94,000 clones in the sample, about four fifths are singletons; the top ten hold 19%. Sequencing input: peripheral blood. The origin of the receptors is a human donor in a cohort sampled during active COVID-19.

The rearrangement joins TRBV6-1 to TRBJ1-2; D is ambiguous. V lost 1 base and J 4 bases, leaving 13 bases between the germline ends. This CDR3 is built from 15 residues. CDR1 is MNHNS and CDR2 is SASEGT in the germline V gene. The CDR3 coding sequence is TGTGCCAGCAGTGAAGATGCCCGTTCACTCTATGGCTACACCTTC. This translates into CASSEDARSLYGYTF.

The V gene is TRBV5-1, the J gene TRBJ2-3, with 8 nucleotides matching TRBD2. CDR3 size: 16 residues. Germline V lookup: CDR1 SGHRS, CDR2 YFSETQ. J was trimmed by 1 base and V by 0 bases; bases with no gene match: 4. CDR3 nucleotides: TGCGCCAGCAGCTTGGGAGGTAGCGGGGGCACAGATACGCAGTATTTT. It translates to CASSLGGSGGTDTQYF.

CDR3 DNA: TGTGCCATCAGTGCGTCGGGGAGTAAAGATACGCAGTATTTT. Translation gives CAISASGSKDTQYF. V and J are TRBV10-3 and TRBJ2-3, with D tentatively TRBD2 (5 bases). The CDR3 spans 14 residues. From germline, CDR1 is ENHRY and CDR2 SYGVKD. The V end lost 4 bases, the J end lost 5 bases, and 13 bases lay between the germline ends.

This chain links TRBV15 with TRBJ2-5; D is possibly TRBD1 (6 bases). The germline V gene encodes CDR1 LNHNV and CDR2 YYDKDF (reference sequence). This CDR3 contains 15 residues. The V and J ends lost 1 base and 5 bases respectively, with 14 bases between them. Written as DNA, the CDR3 is TGTGCCACCAGCAGAGGATTCAGGGGAGAGGAGACCCAGTACTTC. Translated, it gives CATSRGFRGEETQYF.

This clone was seen just once. J is TRBJ2-7 and V is TRBV6-6, with TRBD2 matching over 8 bases. The CDR3 length is 14 residues. Germline V gene sequence: CDR1 MNHNY, CDR2 SVGAGI (reference sequence). V shed 4 bases, J shed 4 bases, and the junction held 6 bases outside the gene matches. CDR3 in DNA: TGTGCCAGCAGTTTACTAGCGGAGGGATACGAGCAGTACTTC. Translation gives CASSLLAEGYEQYF.

This chain links TRBV28 with TRBJ1-5; 9 bases agree with TRBD1. In germline, CDR1 is MDHEN, CDR2 SYDVKM. The CDR3 runs 16 residues. The V gene end was trimmed by 2 bases and the J gene end by 7 bases; junction bases not matched to a gene: 9. CDR3 DNA sequence: TGTGCCAGCAGTTTACCAACAGGGGGCGCGCGGCAGCCCCAGCATTTT. Residues: CASSLPTGGARQPQHF.

The chain links TRBV4-1 to TRBJ2-2; 7 bases fit TRBD2. Germline-derived CDR1 and CDR2 are MGHRA and YSYEKL. The CDR3 contains 16 residues. After removal of 0 bases from V and 3 bases from J, the junction contained 4 bases not matched to a gene. CDR3 amino acids: CASSQEGGWDTGELFF. CDR3 bases: TGCGCCAGCAGCCAAGAGGGAGGGTGGGACACCGGGGAGCTGTTTTTT.

The chain employs TRBV27 and TRBJ2-7; 7 bases line up with TRBD1. This CDR3 has 14 residues. The V gene end was trimmed by 6 bases and the J gene end by 2 bases; junction bases not matched to a gene: 7. Germline assignment: CDR1 MNHEY and CDR2 SMNVEV (reference sequence). Here the CDR3 reads CASSKTTGPYEQYF. For the CDR3, the DNA is TGTGCCAGCAGCAAAACGACAGGGCCCTACGAGCAGTACTTC.

The chain joins TRBV7-2 to TRBJ2-1, with TRBD2 matching over 8 bases. This CDR3 has 13 residues. With V trimmed by 1 base and J by 12 bases, 5 bases remained unmatched. CDR1 SGHTA and CDR2 FQGNSA come from the germline V gene. This CDR3 is CASSLEVGRGQFF. The CDR3 nucleotides read TGTGCCAGCAGCTTAGAAGTCGGGAGGGGGCAGTTCTTC.

This clone is a singleton in its sample. This rearrangement joins TRBV5-6 to TRBJ2-7; D is perhaps TRBD2 (5 bases). Looked up from germline, CDR1 is SGHDT and CDR2 is YYEEEE. The CDR3 is 14 amino acids. Trimming stripped 6 bases from V and 5 bases from J, with 18 bases between. CDR3 in amino acids: CASTPRRASNEQYF. In nucleotides, the CDR3 is TGTGCCAGCACCCCGCGTAGGGCTAGCAACGAGCAGTACTTC.

The rearrangement joins TRBV15 to TRBJ2-1; 8 nucleotides align to TRBD2. Germline V gene lookup returns CDR1 LNHNV and CDR2 YYDKDF (reference sequence). V trimming: 0 bases; J trimming: 6 bases; junction bases outside the gene matches: 10. CDR3 size: 17 residues. The CDR3 nucleotides read TGTGCCACCAGCAGAGAGATTAGGGCGGGAGGTTTCAATGAGCAGTTCTTC. Translation gives CATSREIRAGGFNEQFF.

V and J are TRBV5-1 and TRBJ2-2; D is undetermined. V was cut by 0 bases and J by 5 bases, with 11 bases left in between. CDR3 size: 15 residues. CDR1 and CDR2 from the germline V gene are SGHRS and YFSETQ. CDR3 sequence (DNA): TGCGCCAGCAGCTTGGCTGCGATCGGTACCGGGGAGCTGTTTTTT. Protein sequence: CASSLAAIGTGELFF. The variable domain in full, completed from reference TRBV5-1 and TRBJ2-2, reads KAGVTQTPRYLIKTRGQQVTLSCSPISGHRSVSWYQQTPGQGLQFLFEYFSETQRNKGNFPGRFSGRQFSNSRSEMNVSTLELGDSALYLCASSLAAIGTGELFFGEGSRLTVL.

V is TRBV4-1 and J is TRBJ2-7, with D tentatively TRBD2 (5 bases). This CDR3 region has 15 residues. CDR1 and CDR2 (germline): MGHRA, YSYEKL. V lost 5 bases and J lost 0, with 14 bases in between. CDR3 coding DNA: TGCGCCAGCAGCTCAGCGGCGGGCCCCTCCTACGAGCAGTACTTC. It translates to CASSSAAGPSYEQYF.

The rearrangement joins TRBV4-2 to TRBJ2-1, with 14 bases that match TRBD2. The CDR3 spans 17 residues. With 0 bases clipped from V and 7 bases from J, the junction kept 5 bases outside the gene matches. Germline CDR1 and CDR2: LGHNA and YNFKEQ. The CDR3 sequence is CASSQDWTSGRSNEQFF. CDR3 in DNA: TGTGCCAGCAGCCAAGATTGGACTAGCGGGAGGTCAAATGAGCAGTTCTTC.

There are many counts of this clone. This chain joins TRBV7-9 and TRBJ2-6, with D possibly being TRBD1 (5 bases). From germline, CDR1 is SEHNR and CDR2 FQNEAQ (reference sequence). The V gene lost 5 bases and the J gene lost 0 bases, with 11 bases spanning the gap. This CDR3 comprises 16 residues. The CDR3 DNA sequence: TGTGCCAGCAGCCGCTACCAGGGCTCTGGGGCCAACGTCCTGACTTTC. Amino acid sequence: CASSRYQGSGANVLTF.

Only a few counts were recorded for this clone. The same CDR3 can be traced to other DNA sequences in this sample. The chain combines TRBV3-1 (or the pseudogene TRBV3-2) with TRBJ1-5, with 7 positions matching TRBD1. The V gene's germline CDR1 is LGHDT and CDR2 YNNKEL (reference sequence). CDR3 length: 14 residues. V shed 1 base and J 6 bases; nucleotides not matched to a gene: 3. CDR3 DNA: TGTGCCAGCAGCCAAGGACAGGGTGGTCAGCCCCAGCATTTT. As protein: CASSQGQGGQPQHF.

This clone was observed a few times. The chain is built from TRBV19 and TRBJ2-7; 7 bases match TRBD2. Germline V gene sequence: CDR1 LNHDA, CDR2 SQIVND (reference sequence). V lost 3 bases, J lost 0 bases, and 5 bases stayed unmatched. The CDR3 extends over 15 amino acids. The DNA for the CDR3 is TGTGCCAGTAGTATGTGGGGGGGAAGCTCCTACGAGCAGTACTTC. It codes for CASSMWGGSSYEQYF.

The chain links TRBV6-6 to TRBJ2-1, with TRBD2 identical over 9 bases. Germline-derived CDR1 and CDR2 are MNHNY and SVGAGI (reference sequence). The CDR3 spans 15 residues. Germline trimming cut 7 bases from V and 6 bases from J; bases unmatched to any gene: 10. The CDR3 DNA is TGTGCCAGCACACTAGCGGGCTATTCCCGCAATGAGCAGTTCTTC. Residues: CASTLAGYSRNEQFF.

V is TRBV7-6 and J is TRBJ1-3; 10 bases map to TRBD1. V lost 0 bases and J lost 4; bases outside the gene matches: 9. The CDR3 covers 18 residues. Germline values: CDR1 SGHVS, CDR2 FNYEAQ. For the CDR3, the DNA is TGTGCCAGCAGCTTAGCTGGGGACAGGGGAGATACGGGAAACACCATATATTTT. It codes for CASSLAGDRGDTGNTIYF.

V is TRBV28 and J is TRBJ2-5, with D possibly TRBD1 on 5 matching bases. Trimming pared 8 bases from V and 2 bases from J, leaving 12 bases between. The CDR3 covers 13 residues. Germline CDR1 is MDHEN and CDR2 is SYDVKM. The CDR3 protein is CASLRAGQETQYF. CDR3 sequence (DNA): TGTGCCAGCCTTAGGGCAGGGCAAGAGACCCAGTACTTC.